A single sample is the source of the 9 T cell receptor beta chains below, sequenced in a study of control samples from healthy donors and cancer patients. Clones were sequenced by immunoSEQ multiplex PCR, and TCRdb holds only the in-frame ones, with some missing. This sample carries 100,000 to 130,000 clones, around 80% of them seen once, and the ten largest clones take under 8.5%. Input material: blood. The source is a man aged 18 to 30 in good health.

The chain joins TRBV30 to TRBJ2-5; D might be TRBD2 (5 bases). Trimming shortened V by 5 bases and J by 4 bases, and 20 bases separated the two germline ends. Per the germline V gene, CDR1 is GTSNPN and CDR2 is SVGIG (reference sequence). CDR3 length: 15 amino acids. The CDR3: CAWGPFFGVGETQYF. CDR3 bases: TGTGCCTGGGGTCCCTTCTTCGGGGTAGGAGAGACCCAGTACTTC.

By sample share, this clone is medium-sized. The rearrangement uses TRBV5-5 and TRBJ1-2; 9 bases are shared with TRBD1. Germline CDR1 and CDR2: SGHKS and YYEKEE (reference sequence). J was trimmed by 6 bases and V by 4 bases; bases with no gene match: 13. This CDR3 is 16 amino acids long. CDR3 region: CASSPSRDRDGNGYTF. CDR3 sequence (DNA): TGTGCCAGCAGCCCGTCCCGGGACAGGGACGGTAATGGCTACACCTTC.

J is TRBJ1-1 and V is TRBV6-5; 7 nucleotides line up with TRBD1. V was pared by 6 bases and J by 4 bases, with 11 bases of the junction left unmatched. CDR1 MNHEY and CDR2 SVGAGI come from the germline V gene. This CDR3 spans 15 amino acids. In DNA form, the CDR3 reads TGTGCCAGCAGCCCCCTCAAGGGGGCGGTCACTGAAGCTTTCTTT. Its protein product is CASSPLKGAVTEAFF.

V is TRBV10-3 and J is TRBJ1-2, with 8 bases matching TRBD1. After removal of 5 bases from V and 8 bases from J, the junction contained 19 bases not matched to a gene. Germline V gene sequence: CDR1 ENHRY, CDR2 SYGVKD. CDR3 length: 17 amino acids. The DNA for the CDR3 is TGTGCCATCAGTCTGAGGCAATCAGGGGGCCCAGGTGGGGGCTACACCTTC. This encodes CAISLRQSGGPGGGYTF.

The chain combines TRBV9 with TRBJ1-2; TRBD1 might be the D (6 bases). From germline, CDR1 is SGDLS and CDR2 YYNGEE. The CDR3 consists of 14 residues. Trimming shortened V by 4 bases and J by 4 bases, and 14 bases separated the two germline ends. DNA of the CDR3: TGTGCCAGCAGCCGCGGACAGAATGGCTATGGCTACACCTTC. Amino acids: CASSRGQNGYGYTF.

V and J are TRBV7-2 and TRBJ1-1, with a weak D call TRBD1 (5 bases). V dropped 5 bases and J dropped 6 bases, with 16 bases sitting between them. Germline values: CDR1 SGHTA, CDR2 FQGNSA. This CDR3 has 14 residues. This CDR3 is CASSEQAVRSEAFF. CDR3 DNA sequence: TGTGCCAGCAGCGAACAGGCGGTTAGGTCTGAAGCTTTCTTT.

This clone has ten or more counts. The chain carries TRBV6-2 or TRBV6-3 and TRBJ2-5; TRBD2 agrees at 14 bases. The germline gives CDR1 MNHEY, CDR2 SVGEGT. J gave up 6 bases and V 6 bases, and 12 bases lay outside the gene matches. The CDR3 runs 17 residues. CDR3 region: CASSQRLAGGSEKTQYF. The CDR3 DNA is TGTGCCAGCAGCCAGCGACTAGCGGGGGGGTCGGAGAAGACCCAGTACTTC.

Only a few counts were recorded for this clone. The CDR3 bases are TGTGCCAGCAGCCAAGAGAATCCGATAATAGGCTACACCTTC. As protein: CASSQENPIIGYTF. The gene calls are TRBV4-2 and TRBJ1-2; D gene unclear. The CDR3 consists of 14 residues. Germline V gene data show CDR1 as LGHNA and CDR2 as YNFKEQ. V lost 0 bases, J lost 8 bases, and 13 bases lay in between.

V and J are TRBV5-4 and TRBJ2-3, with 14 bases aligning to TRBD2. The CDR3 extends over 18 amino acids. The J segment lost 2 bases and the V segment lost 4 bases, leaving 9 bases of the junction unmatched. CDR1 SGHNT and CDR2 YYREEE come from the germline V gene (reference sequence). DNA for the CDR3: TGTGCCAGCAGCCCCGGACTAGCGGGGGGCCTTTACACAGATACGCAGTATTTT. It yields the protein CASSPGLAGGLYTDTQYF.